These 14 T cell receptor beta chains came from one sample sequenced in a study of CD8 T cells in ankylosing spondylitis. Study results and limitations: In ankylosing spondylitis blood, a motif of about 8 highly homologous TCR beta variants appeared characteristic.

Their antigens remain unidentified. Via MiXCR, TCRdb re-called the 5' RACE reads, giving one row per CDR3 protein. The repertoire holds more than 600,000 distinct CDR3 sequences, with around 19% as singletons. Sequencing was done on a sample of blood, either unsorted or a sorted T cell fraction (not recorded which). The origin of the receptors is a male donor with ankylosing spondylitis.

The chain's CDR3 is CATSRGGRTGAYEQYF. Here the CDR3 DNA reads TGTGCCACCAGCAGAGGAGGGAGGACAGGGGCCTACGAGCAGTACTTC. This chain links TRBV15 with TRBJ2-7; 9 bases line up with TRBD1. The CDR3 extends over 16 amino acids. Germline V gene data show CDR1 as LNHNV and CDR2 as YYDKDF (reference sequence). The junction had 6 bases not matched to a gene; V was cut back by 1 base and J by 2 bases. Complete variable domain (other parts from reference TRBV15 and TRBJ2-7): DAMVIQNPRYQVTQFGKPVTLSCSQTLNHNVMYWYQQKSSQAPKLLFHYYDKDFNNEADTPDNFQSRRPNTSFCFLDIRSPGLGDTAMYLCATSRGGRTGAYEQYFGPGTRLTVT.

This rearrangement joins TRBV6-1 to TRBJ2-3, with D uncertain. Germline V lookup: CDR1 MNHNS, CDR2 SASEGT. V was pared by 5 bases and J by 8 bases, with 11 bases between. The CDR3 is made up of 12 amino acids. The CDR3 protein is CASSPQGRTQYF. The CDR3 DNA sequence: TGTGCCAGCAGTCCGCAAGGGCGTACGCAGTATTTT.

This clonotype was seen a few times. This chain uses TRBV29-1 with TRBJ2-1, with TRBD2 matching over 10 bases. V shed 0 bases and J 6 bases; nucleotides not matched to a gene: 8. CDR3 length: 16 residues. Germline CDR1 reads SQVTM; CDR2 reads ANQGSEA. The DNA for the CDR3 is TGCAGCGTTGAAGACTACTCGGGACTAGCGCTCAATGAGCAGTTCTTC. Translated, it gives CSVEDYSGLALNEQFF.

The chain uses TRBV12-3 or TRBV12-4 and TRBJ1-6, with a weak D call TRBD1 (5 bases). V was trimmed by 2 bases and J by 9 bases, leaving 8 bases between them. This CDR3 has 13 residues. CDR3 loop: CASSLTRGSPLHF. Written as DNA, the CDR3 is TGTGCCAGCAGTTTAACGAGGGGTTCACCCCTCCACTTT.

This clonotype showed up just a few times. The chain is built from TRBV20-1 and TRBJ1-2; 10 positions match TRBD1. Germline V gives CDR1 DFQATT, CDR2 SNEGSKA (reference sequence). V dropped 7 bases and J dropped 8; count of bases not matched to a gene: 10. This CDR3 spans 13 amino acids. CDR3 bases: TGCAGTGTCAGGGGGACAGGGGCAGAGGGCTACACCTTC. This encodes CSVRGTGAEGYTF.

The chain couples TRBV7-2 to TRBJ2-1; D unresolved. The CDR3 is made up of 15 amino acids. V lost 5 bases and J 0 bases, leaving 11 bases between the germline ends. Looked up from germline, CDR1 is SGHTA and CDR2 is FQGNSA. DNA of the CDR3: TGTGCCAGCAGCCCTGGTCCCAGCTCCTACAATGAGCAGTTCTTC. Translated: CASSPGPSSYNEQFF.

The CDR3 region is CASSQEGEHSGNTIYF. As DNA, the CDR3 is TGCGCCAGCAGCCAAGAGGGGGAACACTCTGGAAACACCATATATTTT. The rearrangement joins TRBV4-1 to TRBJ1-3, with D perhaps TRBD1 (5 bases). Trimming cost V 0 bases and J 0 bases, with 9 bases left between them. The CDR3 has 16 amino acids. Germline-derived CDR1 and CDR2 are MGHRA and YSYEKL.

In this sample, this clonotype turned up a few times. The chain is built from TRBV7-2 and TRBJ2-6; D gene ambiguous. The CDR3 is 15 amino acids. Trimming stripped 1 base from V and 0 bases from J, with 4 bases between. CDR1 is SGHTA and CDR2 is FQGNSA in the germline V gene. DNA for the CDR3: TGTGCCAGCAGCTTAGGTATCTCTGGGGCCAACGTCCTGACTTTC. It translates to CASSLGISGANVLTF.

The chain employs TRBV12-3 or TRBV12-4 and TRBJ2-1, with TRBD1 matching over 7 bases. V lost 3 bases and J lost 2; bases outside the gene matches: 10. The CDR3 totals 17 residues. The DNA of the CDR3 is TGTGCCAGCAGTTTCAAACCAGGACAGGTCCCCTACAATGAGCAGTTCTTC. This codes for CASSFKPGQVPYNEQFF.

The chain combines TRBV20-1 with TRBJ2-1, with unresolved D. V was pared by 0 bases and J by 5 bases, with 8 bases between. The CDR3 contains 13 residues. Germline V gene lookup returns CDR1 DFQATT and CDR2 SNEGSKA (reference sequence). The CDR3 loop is CSARDGYHNEQFF. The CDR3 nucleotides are TGCAGTGCTAGAGACGGCTACCACAATGAGCAGTTCTTC.

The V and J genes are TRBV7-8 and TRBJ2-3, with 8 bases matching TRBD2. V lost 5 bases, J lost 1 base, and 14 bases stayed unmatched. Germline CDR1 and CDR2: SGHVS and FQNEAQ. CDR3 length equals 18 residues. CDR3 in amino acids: CASSPTSATLWGTDTQYF. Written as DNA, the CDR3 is TGTGCCAGCAGCCCGACTAGCGCTACGCTGTGGGGCACAGATACGCAGTATTTT.

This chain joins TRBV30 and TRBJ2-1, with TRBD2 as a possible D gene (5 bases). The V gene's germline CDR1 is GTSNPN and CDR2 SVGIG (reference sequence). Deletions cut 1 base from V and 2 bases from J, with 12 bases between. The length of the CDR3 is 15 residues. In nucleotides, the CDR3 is TGTGCCTGGAGTGGTCTAAGCGGCCCCTACAATGAGCAGTTCTTC. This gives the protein CAWSGLSGPYNEQFF. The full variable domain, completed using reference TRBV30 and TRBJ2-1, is SQTIHQWPATLVQPVGSPLSLECTVEGTSNPNLYWYRQAAGRGLQLLFYSVGIGQISSEVPQNLSASRPQDRQFILSSKKLLLSDSGFYLCAWSGLSGPYNEQFFGPGTRLTVL.

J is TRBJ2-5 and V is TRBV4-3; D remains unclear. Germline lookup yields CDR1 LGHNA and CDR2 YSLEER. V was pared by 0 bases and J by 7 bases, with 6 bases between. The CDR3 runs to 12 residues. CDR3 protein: CASSQDNRTQYF. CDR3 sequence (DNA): TGCGCCAGCAGCCAAGATAACAGGACCCAGTACTTC.

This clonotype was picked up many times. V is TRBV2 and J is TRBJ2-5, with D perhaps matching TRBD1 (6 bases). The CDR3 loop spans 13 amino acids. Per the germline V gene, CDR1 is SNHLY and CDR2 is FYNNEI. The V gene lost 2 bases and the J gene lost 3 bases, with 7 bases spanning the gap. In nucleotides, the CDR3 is TGTGCCAGCAGTGAAAACAGGGAAGAGACCCAGTACTTC. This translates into CASSENREETQYF.